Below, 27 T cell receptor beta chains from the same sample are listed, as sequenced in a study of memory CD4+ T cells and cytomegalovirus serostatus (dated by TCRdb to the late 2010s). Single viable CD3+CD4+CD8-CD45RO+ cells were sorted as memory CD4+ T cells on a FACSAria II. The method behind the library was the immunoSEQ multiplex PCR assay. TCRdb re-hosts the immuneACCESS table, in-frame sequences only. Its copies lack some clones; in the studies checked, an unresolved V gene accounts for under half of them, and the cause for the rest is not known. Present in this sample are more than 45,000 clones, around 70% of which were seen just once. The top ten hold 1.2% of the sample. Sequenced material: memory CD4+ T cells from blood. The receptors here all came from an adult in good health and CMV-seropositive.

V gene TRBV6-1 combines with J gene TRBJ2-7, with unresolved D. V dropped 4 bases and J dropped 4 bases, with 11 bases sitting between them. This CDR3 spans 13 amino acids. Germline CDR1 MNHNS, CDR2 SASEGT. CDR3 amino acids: CASSASYQYEQYF. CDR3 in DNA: TGTGCCAGCAGTGCTTCCTACCAATACGAGCAGTACTTC.

This chain's CDR3 is CASSEGQGPNTGELFF. CDR3 nucleotides: TGCGCCAGCAGCGAGGGGCAGGGGCCGAACACCGGGGAGCTGTTTTTT. The chain joins TRBV10-2 to TRBJ2-2; D might be TRBD1 (6 bases). The CDR3 is made up of 16 amino acids. CDR1 WSHSY and CDR2 SAAADI come from the germline V gene. V lost 6 bases and J 0 bases, leaving 14 bases between the germline ends.

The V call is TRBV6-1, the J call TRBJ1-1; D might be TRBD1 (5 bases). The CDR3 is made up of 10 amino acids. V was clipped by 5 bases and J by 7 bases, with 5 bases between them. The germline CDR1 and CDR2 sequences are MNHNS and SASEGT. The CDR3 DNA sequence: TGTGCCAGCAGTAGGGGTGAAGCTTTCTTT. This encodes CASSRGEAFF.

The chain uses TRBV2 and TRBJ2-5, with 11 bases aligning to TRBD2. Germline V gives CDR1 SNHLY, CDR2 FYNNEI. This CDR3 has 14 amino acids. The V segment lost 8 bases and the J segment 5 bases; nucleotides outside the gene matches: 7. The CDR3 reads CASLASGGRETQYF. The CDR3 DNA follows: TGTGCCAGCCTTGCTAGCGGGGGGAGGGAGACCCAGTACTTC.

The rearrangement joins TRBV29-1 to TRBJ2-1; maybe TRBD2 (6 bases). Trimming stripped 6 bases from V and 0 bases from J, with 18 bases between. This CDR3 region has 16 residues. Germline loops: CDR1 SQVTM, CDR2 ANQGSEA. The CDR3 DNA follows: TGCAGCGTCGGATCCACCGGGGGTGGCTCCTACAATGAGCAGTTCTTC. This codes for CSVGSTGGGSYNEQFF.

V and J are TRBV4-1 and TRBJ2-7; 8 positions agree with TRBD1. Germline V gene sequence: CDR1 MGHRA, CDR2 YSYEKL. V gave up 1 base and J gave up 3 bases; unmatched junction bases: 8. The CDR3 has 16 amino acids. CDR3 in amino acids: CASSQGPGQVRYEQYF. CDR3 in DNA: TGCGCCAGCAGCCAAGGGCCGGGACAGGTCCGCTACGAGCAGTACTTC.

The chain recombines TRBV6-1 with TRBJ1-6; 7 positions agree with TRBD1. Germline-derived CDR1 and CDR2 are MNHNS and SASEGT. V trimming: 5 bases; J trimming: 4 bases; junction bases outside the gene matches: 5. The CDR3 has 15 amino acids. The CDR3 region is CASSTGQVYNSPLHF. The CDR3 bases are TGTGCCAGCAGTACTGGACAGGTGTATAATTCACCCCTCCACTTT.

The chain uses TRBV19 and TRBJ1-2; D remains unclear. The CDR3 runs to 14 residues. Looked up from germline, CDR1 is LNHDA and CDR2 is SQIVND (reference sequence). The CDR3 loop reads CVSRADISSYGYTF. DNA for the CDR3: TGTGTCTCGAGGGCAGACATTTCCTCCTATGGCTACACCTTC.

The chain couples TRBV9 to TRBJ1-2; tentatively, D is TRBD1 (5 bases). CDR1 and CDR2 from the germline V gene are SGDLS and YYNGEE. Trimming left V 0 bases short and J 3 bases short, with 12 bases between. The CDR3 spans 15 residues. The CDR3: CASSVDPGLDYGYTF. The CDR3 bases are TGTGCCAGCAGCGTAGATCCGGGACTGGACTATGGCTACACCTTC.

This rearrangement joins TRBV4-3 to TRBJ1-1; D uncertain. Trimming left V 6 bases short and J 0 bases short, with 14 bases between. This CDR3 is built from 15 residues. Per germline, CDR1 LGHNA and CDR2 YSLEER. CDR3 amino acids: CASSGNARVNTEAFF. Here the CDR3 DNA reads TGCGCCAGCAGTGGAAACGCACGGGTGAACACTGAAGCTTTCTTT.

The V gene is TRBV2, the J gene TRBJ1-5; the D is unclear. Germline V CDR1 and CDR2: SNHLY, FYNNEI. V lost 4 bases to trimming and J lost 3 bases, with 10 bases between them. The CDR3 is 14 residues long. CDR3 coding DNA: TGTGCCAGCAGTGCCCGACAACTCAATCAGCCCCAGCATTTT. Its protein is CASSARQLNQPQHF.

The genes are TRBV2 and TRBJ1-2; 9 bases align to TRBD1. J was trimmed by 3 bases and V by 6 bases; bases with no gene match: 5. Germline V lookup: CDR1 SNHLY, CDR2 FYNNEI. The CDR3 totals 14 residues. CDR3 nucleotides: TGTGCCAGCAGACCCGGGACAGGGCACTATGGCTACACCTTC. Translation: CASRPGTGHYGYTF.

CDR3 nucleotides: TGTGCCAGCAGCTTAGGAAGGAGGGACGGCACCGGGGAGCTGTTTTTT. This gives the protein CASSLGRRDGTGELFF. This sequence joins TRBV7-2 and TRBJ2-2; D possibly corresponds to TRBD2 (6 bases). V lost 1 base to trimming and J lost 4 bases, with 13 bases between them. This CDR3 comprises 16 residues. Germline CDR1 SGHTA, CDR2 FQGNSA.

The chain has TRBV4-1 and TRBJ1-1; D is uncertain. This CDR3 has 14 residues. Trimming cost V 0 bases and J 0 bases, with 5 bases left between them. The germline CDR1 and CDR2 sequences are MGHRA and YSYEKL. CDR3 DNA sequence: TGCGCCAGCAGCCAAGAGCCAATGAACACTGAAGCTTTCTTT. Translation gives CASSQEPMNTEAFF.

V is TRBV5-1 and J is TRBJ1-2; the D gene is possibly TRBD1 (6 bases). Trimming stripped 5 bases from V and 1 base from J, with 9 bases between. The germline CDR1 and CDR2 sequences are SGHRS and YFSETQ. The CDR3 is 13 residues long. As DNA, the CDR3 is TGCGCCAGCAGGATGGACAGTAACTATGGCTACACCTTC. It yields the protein CASRMDSNYGYTF.

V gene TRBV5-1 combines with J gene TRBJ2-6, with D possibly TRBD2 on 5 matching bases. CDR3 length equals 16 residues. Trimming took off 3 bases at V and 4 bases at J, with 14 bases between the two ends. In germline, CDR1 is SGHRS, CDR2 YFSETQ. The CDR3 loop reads CASSSVVGGGANVLTF. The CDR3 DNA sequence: TGCGCCAGCAGCTCGGTTGTAGGAGGCGGGGCCAACGTCCTGACTTTC.

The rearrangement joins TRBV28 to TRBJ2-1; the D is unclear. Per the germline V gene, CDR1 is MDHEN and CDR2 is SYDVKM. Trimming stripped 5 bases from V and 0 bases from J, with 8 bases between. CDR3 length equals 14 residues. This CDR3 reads CASSPLSSYNEQFF. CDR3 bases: TGTGCCAGCAGTCCACTATCCTCCTACAATGAGCAGTTCTTC.

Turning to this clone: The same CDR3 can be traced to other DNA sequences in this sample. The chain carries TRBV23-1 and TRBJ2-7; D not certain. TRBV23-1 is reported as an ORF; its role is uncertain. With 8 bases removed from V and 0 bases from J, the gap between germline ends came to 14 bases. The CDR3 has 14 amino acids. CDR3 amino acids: CASFRPQCSYEQYF. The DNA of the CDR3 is TGCGCCAGCTTCCGGCCGCAGTGCTCCTACGAGCAGTACTTC.

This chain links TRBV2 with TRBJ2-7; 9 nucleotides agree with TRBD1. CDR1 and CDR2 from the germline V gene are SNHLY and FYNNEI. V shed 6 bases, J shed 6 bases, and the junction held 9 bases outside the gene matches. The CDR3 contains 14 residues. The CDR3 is CASRLNRGRSEQYF. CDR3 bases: TGTGCCAGCAGGCTCAACAGGGGGCGCTCCGAGCAGTACTTC.

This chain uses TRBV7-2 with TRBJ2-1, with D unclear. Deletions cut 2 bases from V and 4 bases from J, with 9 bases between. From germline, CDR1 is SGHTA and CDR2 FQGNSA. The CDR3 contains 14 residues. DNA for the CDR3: TGTGCCAGCAGCTTATCGACGGAATACAATGAGCAGTTCTTC. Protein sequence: CASSLSTEYNEQFF. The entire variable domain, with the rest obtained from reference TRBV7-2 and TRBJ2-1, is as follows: GAGVSQSPSNKVTEKGKDVELRCDPISGHTALYWYRQSLGQGLEFLIYFQGNSAPDKSGLPSDRFSAERTGGSVSTLTIQRTQQEDSAVYLCASSLSTEYNEQFFGPGTRLTVL.

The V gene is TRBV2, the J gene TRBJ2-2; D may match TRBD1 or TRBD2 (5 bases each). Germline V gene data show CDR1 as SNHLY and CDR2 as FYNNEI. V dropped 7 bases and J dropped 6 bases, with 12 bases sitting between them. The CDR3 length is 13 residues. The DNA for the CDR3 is TGTGCCAGCACTCCAGAGGGGTCCGGGGAGCTGTTTTTT. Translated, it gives CASTPEGSGELFF.

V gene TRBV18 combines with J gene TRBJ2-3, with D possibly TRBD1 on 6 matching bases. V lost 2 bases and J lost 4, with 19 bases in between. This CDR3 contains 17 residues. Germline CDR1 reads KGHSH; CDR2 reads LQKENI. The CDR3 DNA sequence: TGTGCCAGCTCACCATTCGGCCGGCCAGGGACATCAGATACGCAGTATTTT. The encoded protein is CASSPFGRPGTSDTQYF.

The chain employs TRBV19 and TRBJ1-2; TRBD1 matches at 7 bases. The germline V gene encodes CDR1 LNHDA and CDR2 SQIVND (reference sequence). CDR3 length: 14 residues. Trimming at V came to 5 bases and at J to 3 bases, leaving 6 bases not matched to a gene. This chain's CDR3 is CASSPTGADYGYTF. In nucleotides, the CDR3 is TGTGCCAGTAGTCCTACAGGGGCAGACTATGGCTACACCTTC.

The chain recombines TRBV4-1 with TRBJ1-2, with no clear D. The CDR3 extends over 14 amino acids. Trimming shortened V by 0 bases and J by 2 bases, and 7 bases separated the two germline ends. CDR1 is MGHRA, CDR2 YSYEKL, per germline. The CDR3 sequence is CASSQDSENYGYTF. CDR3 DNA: TGCGCCAGCAGCCAAGATAGCGAGAACTATGGCTACACCTTC.

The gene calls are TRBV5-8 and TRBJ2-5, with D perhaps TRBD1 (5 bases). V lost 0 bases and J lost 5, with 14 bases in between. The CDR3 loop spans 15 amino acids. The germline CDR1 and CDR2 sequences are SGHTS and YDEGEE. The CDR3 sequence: CASSLGSGRRETQYF. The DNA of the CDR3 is TGTGCCAGCAGCTTGGGGTCAGGGCGACGGGAGACCCAGTACTTC.

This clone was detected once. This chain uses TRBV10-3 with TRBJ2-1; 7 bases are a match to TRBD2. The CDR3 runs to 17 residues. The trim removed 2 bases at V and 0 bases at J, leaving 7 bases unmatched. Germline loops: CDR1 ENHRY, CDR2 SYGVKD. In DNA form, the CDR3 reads TGTGCCATCAGTGAGAGTTGGCGGGGGAGCTCCTACAATGAGCAGTTCTTC. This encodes CAISESWRGSSYNEQFF.

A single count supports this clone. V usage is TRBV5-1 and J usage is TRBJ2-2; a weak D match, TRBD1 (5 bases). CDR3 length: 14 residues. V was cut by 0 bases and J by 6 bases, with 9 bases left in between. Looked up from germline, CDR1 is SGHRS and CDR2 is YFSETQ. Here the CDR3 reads CASSLADRPGELFF. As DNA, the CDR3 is TGCGCCAGCAGCTTGGCCGACAGACCCGGGGAGCTGTTTTTT.